This T cell receptor beta chain derives from a study of STAT3 mutations in large granular lymphocyte leukemia. Study-level findings and limits: At least one immunodominant TCR beta clonotype appeared in every T-cell large granular lymphocyte leukemia patient. TCR clonotype switching after therapy occurred in about 35% of the 18 patients.

The repertoire was sequenced with immunoSEQ multiplex PCR; TCRdb's copy has only in-frame clones and lacks some. The data show about 19,000 clones, roughly 90% seen once. Remarks on this clone: No antigen is known for it.

The CDR3 covers 16 residues. Germline V CDR1 and CDR2: MDHEN, SYDVKM. The junction had 12 bases not matched to a gene; V was cut back by 6 bases and J by 6 bases. The sequence came from a man aged 60 to 75 with T-cell large granular lymphocyte leukemia. Some clones in this sample may be carry-over from other donors' samples. The rearrangement links TRBV28 to TRBJ2-7; 12 bases line up with TRBD1. What was sequenced was peripheral blood mononuclear cells. The CDR3 protein is CASSLPGTGGKSEQYF. CDR3 nucleotide sequence: TGTGCCAGCAGCCTCCCAGGGACAGGGGGCAAGAGCGAGCAGTACTTC.